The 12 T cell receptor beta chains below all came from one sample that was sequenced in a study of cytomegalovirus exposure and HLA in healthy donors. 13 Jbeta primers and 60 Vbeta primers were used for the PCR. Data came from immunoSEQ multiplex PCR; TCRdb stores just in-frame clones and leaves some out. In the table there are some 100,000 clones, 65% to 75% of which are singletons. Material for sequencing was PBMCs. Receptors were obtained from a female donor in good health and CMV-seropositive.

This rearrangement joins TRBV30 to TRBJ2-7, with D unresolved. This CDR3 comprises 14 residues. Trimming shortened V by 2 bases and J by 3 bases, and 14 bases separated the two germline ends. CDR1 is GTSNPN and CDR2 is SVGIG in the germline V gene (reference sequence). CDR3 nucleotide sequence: TGTGCCTGGAGTAGAGACTCGATCCTCTACGAGCAGTACTTC. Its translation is CAWSRDSILYEQYF.

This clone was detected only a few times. CDR3 sequence: CASSQEVAGFNEQFF. The CDR3 nucleotides read TGCGCCAGCAGCCAAGAGGTAGCGGGTTTCAATGAGCAGTTCTTC. This chain joins TRBV4-3 and TRBJ2-1; 7 bases agree with TRBD2. Germline CDR1 LGHNA, CDR2 YSLEER. V shed 0 bases and J 6 bases; nucleotides not matched to a gene: 5. This CDR3 spans 15 amino acids.

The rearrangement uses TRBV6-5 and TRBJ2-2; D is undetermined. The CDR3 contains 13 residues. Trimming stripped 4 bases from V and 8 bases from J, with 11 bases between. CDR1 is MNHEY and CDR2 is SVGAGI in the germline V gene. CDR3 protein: CASSSSRKGELFF. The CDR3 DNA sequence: TGTGCCAGCAGTTCCTCGAGGAAAGGGGAGCTGTTTTTT.

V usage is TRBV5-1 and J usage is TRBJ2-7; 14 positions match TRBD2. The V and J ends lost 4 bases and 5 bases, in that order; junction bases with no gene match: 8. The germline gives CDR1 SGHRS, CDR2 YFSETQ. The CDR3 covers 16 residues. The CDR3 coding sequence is TGCGCCAGCAGCATCGCGGGGGGACTAGCGGGGGACGAGCAGTACTTC. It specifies CASSIAGGLAGDEQYF.

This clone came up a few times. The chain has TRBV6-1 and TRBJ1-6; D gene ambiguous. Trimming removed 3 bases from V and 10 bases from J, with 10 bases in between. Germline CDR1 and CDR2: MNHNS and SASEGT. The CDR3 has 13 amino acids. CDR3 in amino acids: CASSEVRVSPLHF. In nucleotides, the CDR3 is TGTGCCAGCAGTGAGGTCCGGGTCTCACCCCTCCACTTT.

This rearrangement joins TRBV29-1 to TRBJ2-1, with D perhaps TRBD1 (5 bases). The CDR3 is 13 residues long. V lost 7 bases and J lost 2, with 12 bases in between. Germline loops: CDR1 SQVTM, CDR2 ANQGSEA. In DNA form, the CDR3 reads TGCAGCGCCCAAGGGGTACCCTACAATGAGCAGTTCTTC. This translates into CSAQGVPYNEQFF.

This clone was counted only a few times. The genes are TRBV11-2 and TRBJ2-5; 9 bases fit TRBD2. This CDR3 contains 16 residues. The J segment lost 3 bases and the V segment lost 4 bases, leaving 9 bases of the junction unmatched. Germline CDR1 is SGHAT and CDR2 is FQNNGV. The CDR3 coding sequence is TGTGCCAGCAGCTACTCTAGCGGGATGAGAAAAGAGACCCAGTACTTC. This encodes CASSYSSGMRKETQYF.

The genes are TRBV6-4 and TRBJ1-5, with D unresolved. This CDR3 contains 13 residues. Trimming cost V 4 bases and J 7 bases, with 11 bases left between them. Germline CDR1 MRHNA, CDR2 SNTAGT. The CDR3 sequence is CASSGSLGQPQHF. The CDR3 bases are TGTGCCAGCAGTGGGAGCCTAGGCCAGCCCCAGCATTTT.

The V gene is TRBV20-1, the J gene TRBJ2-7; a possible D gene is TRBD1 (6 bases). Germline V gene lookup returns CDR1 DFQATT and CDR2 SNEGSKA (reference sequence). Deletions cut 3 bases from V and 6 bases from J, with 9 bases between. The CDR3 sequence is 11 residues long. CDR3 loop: CSASSRGEQYF. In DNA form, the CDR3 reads TGCAGTGCTAGTTCCAGGGGCGAGCAGTACTTC.

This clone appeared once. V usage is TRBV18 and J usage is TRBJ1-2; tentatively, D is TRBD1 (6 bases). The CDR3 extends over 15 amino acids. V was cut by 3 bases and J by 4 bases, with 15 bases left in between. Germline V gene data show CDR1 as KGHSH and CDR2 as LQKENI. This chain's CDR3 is CASSPTGQQTYGYTF. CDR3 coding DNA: TGTGCCAGCTCACCGACGGGACAACAGACCTATGGCTACACCTTC.

CDR3 nucleotides: TGTGCCAGCAGCGTAGGCGGGAGCGGGACAGATACGCAGTATTTT. It yields the protein CASSVGGSGTDTQYF. The chain recombines TRBV9 with TRBJ2-3; 7 bases are shared with TRBD2. Germline CDR1 and CDR2: SGDLS and YYNGEE. Trimming took 0 bases from V and 3 from J; bases not matched to a gene: 4. This CDR3 contains 15 residues.

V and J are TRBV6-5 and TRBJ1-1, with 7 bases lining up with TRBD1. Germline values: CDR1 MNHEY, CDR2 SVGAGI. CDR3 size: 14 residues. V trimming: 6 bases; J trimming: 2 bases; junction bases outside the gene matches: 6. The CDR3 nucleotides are TGTGCCAGCAGCCGACAGGGAACCAACACTGAAGCTTTCTTT. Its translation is CASSRQGTNTEAFF.